This entry lists 7 T cell receptor beta chains sequenced from one sample in a study of blood T cell repertoires in COVID-19. Sequencing was performed with immunoSEQ multiplex PCR; in TCRdb, only in-frame clones are kept and a portion is missing. The table has 150,000 to 190,000 clones, 76% seen once. Sequencing was done on a sample of peripheral blood. Receptors were obtained from a woman of 80 years or more with acute or convalescent COVID-19.

This clone was counted many times. The rearrangement uses TRBV6-2 or TRBV6-3 and TRBJ1-3; the D is unclear. Per the germline V gene, CDR1 is MNHEY and CDR2 is SVGEGT. This CDR3 has 16 residues. V was pared by 2 bases and J by 0 bases, with 11 bases between. The CDR3 bases are TGTGCCAGCAGTTACAGTCCAACGAGCTCTGGAAACACCATATATTTT. Its protein product is CASSYSPTSSGNTIYF.

This clone was observed once. The V and J genes are TRBV19 and TRBJ2-7, with 13 bases that match TRBD2. CDR3 length: 15 residues. Germline lookup yields CDR1 LNHDA and CDR2 SQIVND (reference sequence). V was clipped by 6 bases and J by 3 bases; unmatched bases: 5. The chain's CDR3 is CASSQLAGGYYEQYF. CDR3 sequence (DNA): TGTGCCAGTAGCCAACTAGCGGGAGGGTACTACGAGCAGTACTTC.

The V gene is TRBV5-6, the J gene TRBJ2-2; D is perhaps TRBD2 (8 bases). Germline loops: CDR1 SGHDT, CDR2 YYEEEE. The CDR3 consists of 16 residues. V lost 4 bases and J 5 bases, leaving 18 bases between the germline ends. The CDR3 sequence: CASSKGGGGRTGELFF. In nucleotides, the CDR3 is TGTGCCAGCAGCAAAGGGGGCGGGGGGCGGACCGGGGAGCTGTTTTTT.

V is TRBV6-5 and J is TRBJ1-1; TRBD1 agrees at 9 bases. The CDR3 consists of 15 residues. Germline CDR1 and CDR2: MNHEY and SVGAGI. Germline trimming cut 6 bases from V and 5 bases from J; bases unmatched to any gene: 10. This chain's CDR3 is CASRGTGGAGTEAFF. As DNA, the CDR3 is TGTGCCAGCAGGGGCACAGGGGGCGCGGGAACTGAAGCTTTCTTT.

The chain employs TRBV5-1 and TRBJ2-3, with D possibly TRBD1 on 5 matching bases. The CDR3 totals 14 residues. The ends were cut back, 4 bases at V and 2 bases at J, with 11 bases in the middle. The germline V gene has CDR1 SGHRS and CDR2 YFSETQ. The CDR3 protein is CASSPSTATDTQYF. In DNA form, the CDR3 reads TGCGCCAGCAGCCCCTCGACAGCCACAGATACGCAGTATTTT.

This clone occurred once. V usage is TRBV2 and J usage is TRBJ1-5, with D unresolved. Per germline, CDR1 SNHLY and CDR2 FYNNEI. Trimming shortened V by 5 bases and J by 7 bases, and 12 bases separated the two germline ends. The CDR3 totals 13 residues. The CDR3 loop reads CASSPQIRQPQHF. The CDR3 DNA reads TGTGCCAGCAGTCCCCAAATACGGCAGCCCCAGCATTTT.

V is TRBV19 and J is TRBJ2-5; 12 bases agree with TRBD2. Losses at the gene ends were 3 bases for V and 1 base for J; bases not matched to a gene: 9. The germline V gene encodes CDR1 LNHDA and CDR2 SQIVND (reference sequence). This CDR3 has 18 amino acids. The CDR3: CASSMVGGLAGFQETQYF. In nucleotides, the CDR3 is TGTGCCAGTAGTATGGTTGGGGGACTAGCGGGTTTCCAAGAGACCCAGTACTTC.